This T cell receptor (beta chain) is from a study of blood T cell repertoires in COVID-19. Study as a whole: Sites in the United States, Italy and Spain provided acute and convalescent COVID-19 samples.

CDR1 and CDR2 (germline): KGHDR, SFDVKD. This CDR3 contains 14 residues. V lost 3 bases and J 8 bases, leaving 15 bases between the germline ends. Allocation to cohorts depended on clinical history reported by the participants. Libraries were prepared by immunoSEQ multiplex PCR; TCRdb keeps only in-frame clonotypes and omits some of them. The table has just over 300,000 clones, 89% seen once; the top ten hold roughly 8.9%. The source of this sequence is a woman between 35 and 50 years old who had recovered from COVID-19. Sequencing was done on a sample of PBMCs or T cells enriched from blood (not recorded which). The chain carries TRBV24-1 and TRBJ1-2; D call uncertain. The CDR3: CATSDRSGSWGYTF. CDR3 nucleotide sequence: TGTGCCACCAGTGATCGATCAGGCTCTTGGGGCTACACCTTC.